This TCR beta chain came from a study of blood T cell repertoires in COVID-19. Study overall: Italy, Spain and the United States were the sources of the convalescent and acute COVID-19 samples. Sample material is recorded as cDNA or gDNA derived from T cells, B-cell-depleted T cells, or PBMCs.

Germline CDR1 is MNHEY and CDR2 is SVGAGI. Trimming took 7 bases from V and 9 from J, leaving 19 bases between them. The CDR3 loop spans 14 amino acids. Original processing methods: The assay estimated nucleated cells by amplifying reference gene primers. Using immunoSEQ multiplex PCR, the repertoire was profiled, and TCRdb retains in-frame clones only, with some absent. The V and J calls and the clone size are those of that table, but D and trimming were determined from the DNA. The sample lists about 120,000 clones; more than 70% were seen once. The sequence came from a woman between 50 and 59 years old with acute or convalescent COVID-19. The chain recombines TRBV6-5 with TRBJ2-1; D perhaps matches TRBD1 (6 bases). Sequences were obtained from peripheral blood. The CDR3 is CASKILQGRAEQFF. The DNA for the CDR3 is TGTGCCAGCAAAATTTTACAGGGTCGAGCTGAGCAGTTCTTC.